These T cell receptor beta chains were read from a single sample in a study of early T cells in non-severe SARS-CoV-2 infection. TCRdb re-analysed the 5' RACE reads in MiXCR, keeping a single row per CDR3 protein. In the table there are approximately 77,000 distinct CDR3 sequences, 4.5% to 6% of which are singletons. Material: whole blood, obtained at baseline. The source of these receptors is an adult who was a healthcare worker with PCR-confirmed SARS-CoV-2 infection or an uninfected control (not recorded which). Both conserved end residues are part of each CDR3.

CATMGQGYQETQYF | TRBV24-1
CASSLAGGSDNEQFF | TRBV4-2
CASSYGTGQGEQFF | TRBV6-5
CASPLGQGGYNEQFF | TRBV6-5
CASSMGPDTQYF | TRBV19
CSARGPVYTGELFF | TRBV20-1
CSARDWPGVQHF | TRBV20-1
CASSQETAGSTYGYTF | TRBV4-1
CASSLGGGNTEAFF | TRBV6-6
CASSYGPGDVADTQYF | TRBV6-2/TRBV6-3
CSAEGGQGSYEQYF | TRBV29-1
CASSQDRTGGDGYTF | TRBV3-1
CASSHPSRETANTQYF | TRBV9
CASSFEGPQETQYF | TRBV7-9
CATSDSYSGQAFF | TRBV15
CASSLDGTSGGELFF | TRBV7-8
CATSSGTNEQFF | TRBV24-1
CASSGDTRNTIYF | TRBV6-5
CASSSKRQGKVMVTDTQYF | TRBV5-1
CASSLGPAGSSYEQYF | TRBV5-1